These 5 T cell receptor beta chains originate from one sample sequenced in a study of blood T cells in healthy people across ages. It was with a sample-barcoded 5' primer and a J-beta primer mix that a second PCR of about 6 to 12 cycles was run. Via MiXCR, TCRdb re-called the 5' RACE reads, giving one row per CDR3 protein. The data show about 680,000 distinct CDR3 sequences, over 45% seen once. The sample comprised blood. The receptors here all came from a woman aged 55-70 years in good health.

This clonotype was observed a handful of times. This sequence joins TRBV5-1 and TRBJ1-1; TRBD1 matches 11 bases. CDR1 SGHRS and CDR2 YFSETQ come from the germline V gene. Trimming removed 4 bases from V and 6 bases from J; junction bases left unmatched: 8. This CDR3 is 15 amino acids long. CDR3 region: CASSNEGQGDAEAFF. For the CDR3, the DNA is TGCGCCAGCAGCAACGAGGGACAGGGGGATGCTGAAGCTTTCTTT.

The rearrangement joins TRBV28 to TRBJ2-7, with TRBD2 matching 8 bases. Trimming cost V 4 bases and J 0 bases; bases outside gene matches: 5. The CDR3 runs to 15 residues. CDR1 is MDHEN and CDR2 is SYDVKM in the germline V gene. CDR3 in DNA: TGTGCCAGCAGTTCCCCGGGGGGGAGCTCCTACGAGCAGTACTTC. Amino acid sequence: CASSSPGGSSYEQYF.

The J gene is TRBJ2-1, the V gene TRBV4-3; 7 nucleotides align to TRBD2. This CDR3 is 16 amino acids long. The V and J ends lost 3 bases and 6 bases, in that order; junction bases with no gene match: 11. Germline CDR1 LGHNA, CDR2 YSLEER. CDR3 sequence reads: CASSQDTSEKCNEQFF. The CDR3 DNA is TGCGCCAGCAGCCAGGACACTAGCGAGAAATGCAATGAGCAGTTCTTC.

In this sample, this clonotype turned up a few times. The CDR3 sequence is CAWTVSYEQYF. In DNA form, the CDR3 reads TGTGCCTGGACGGTCTCCTACGAGCAGTACTTC. This chain connects TRBV30 to TRBJ2-7; D remains ambiguous. V was cut by 4 bases and J by 0 bases, with 4 bases left in between. CDR3 length: 11 amino acids. Germline V gene sequence: CDR1 GTSNPN, CDR2 SVGIG (reference sequence). The variable domain in full, completed from reference TRBV30 and TRBJ2-7, reads SQTIHQWPATLVQPVGSPLSLECTVEGTSNPNLYWYRQAAGRGLQLLFYSVGIGQISSEVPQNLSASRPQDRQFILSSKKLLLSDSGFYLCAWTVSYEQYFGPGTRLTVT.

CDR3 DNA: TGTGCCAGCAGTGAACTGGTGGTCCTCTCCCGTTACAATGAGCAGTACTTC. It encodes CASSELVVLSRYNEQYF. This rearrangement joins TRBV2 to TRBJ2-1; D is unclear. The better agreement between TRBJ2-7 and the DNA end casts doubt on the J call. CDR1 is SNHLY and CDR2 is FYNNEI in the germline V gene. The CDR3 extends over 17 amino acids.